One T cell receptor beta chain is described in this entry. Its antigen remains unknown. This entry comes from a study of shared clonotypes between healthy human individuals. Study-level findings and limits: Shared clonotypes across all four donors exceeded non-shared ones in generation probability.

Profiled with immunoSEQ multiplex PCR; TCRdb holds only in-frame clones, not every one. The table has about 1.1 million clones, about four fifths seen once. Trimming took 0 bases from V and 11 from J, leaving 12 bases between them. Per the germline V gene, CDR1 is SGHRS and CDR2 is YFSETQ. This CDR3 is 13 amino acids long. The sequencing sample was made of memory CD4+ T cells from PBMCs. Subset noted: CD45RA-negative fraction. The rearrangement joins TRBV5-1 to TRBJ2-4; the D gene is possibly TRBD1 (6 bases). The clonotype originates from a man younger than 35 in good health. Some clones in this sample may be carry-over from other donors' samples. CDR3 amino acids: CASSLDAPGVQYF. As DNA, the CDR3 is TGCGCCAGCAGCTTGGATGCCCCAGGGGTTCAGTACTTC.